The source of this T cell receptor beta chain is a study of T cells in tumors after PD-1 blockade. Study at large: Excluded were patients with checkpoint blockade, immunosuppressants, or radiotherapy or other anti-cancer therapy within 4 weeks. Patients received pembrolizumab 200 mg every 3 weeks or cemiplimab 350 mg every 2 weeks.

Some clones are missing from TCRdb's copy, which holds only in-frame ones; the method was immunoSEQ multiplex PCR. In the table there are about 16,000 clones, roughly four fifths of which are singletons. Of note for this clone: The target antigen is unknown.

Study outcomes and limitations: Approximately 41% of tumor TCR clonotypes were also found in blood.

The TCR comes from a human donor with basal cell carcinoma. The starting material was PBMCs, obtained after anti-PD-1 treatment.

DNA for the CDR3: TGTGCCAGCAGCCAGGGGGCCGAGGGAGATACGCAGTATTTT. As protein: CASSQGAEGDTQYF. The chain has TRBV6-4 and TRBJ2-3; 8 positions agree with TRBD1. CDR3 length: 14 amino acids. From germline, CDR1 is MRHNA and CDR2 SNTAGT. J was trimmed by 5 bases and V by 6 bases; bases with no gene match: 7.